This T cell receptor (beta chain) was identified in a study of blood T cell repertoires in COVID-19. Authors' data handling: Reference gene primer amplification in the assay estimated nucleated cell counts. Using immunoSEQ multiplex PCR, the repertoire was profiled, and TCRdb retains in-frame clones only, with some absent. The V and J calls and the clone size are those of that table, but D and trimming were determined from the DNA. The sample has 120,000 to 150,000 clones, around 80% seen once. The CDR3 is 15 amino acids. Germline lookup yields CDR1 LNHDA and CDR2 SQIVND (reference sequence). The germline V and J ends were trimmed by 5 bases and 0 bases, with 12 bases remaining between them.

The rearrangement joins TRBV19 to TRBJ2-3, with D hard to call. The source of this sequence is a human donor in a cohort sampled during active COVID-19. What was sequenced was peripheral blood. The CDR3 protein is CASSEEWASTDTQYF. CDR3 nucleotides: TGTGCCAGTAGTGAAGAGTGGGCTAGCACAGATACGCAGTATTTT.